Each of the 17 T cell receptor beta chains below was sequenced from the same sample in a study of beta chain features in type 1 diabetes. Findings and limits, study-wide: Among all four CD4+ subsets, Type 1 diabetes patients had TCRB CDR3s that were moderately but significantly shorter.

These receptors have no known antigen. The sequenced template was cDNA made from the entire isolated RNA. Assay used: immunoSEQ multiplex PCR; TCRdb lists only in-frame clones, some missing. The sample has fewer than 200,000 clones; 10% to 13% are singletons. Specimen: central memory CD4+ T cells from blood. The receptors originated from a man aged 30 to 45 with type 1 diabetes.

This clone was seen more than once but under ten times. The CDR3 reads CASSLGQGNEQFF. CDR3 in DNA: TGTGCCAGCAGCTTGGGACAGGGGAATGAGCAGTTCTTC. V usage is TRBV7-9 and J usage is TRBJ2-1; 10 bases are shared with TRBD1. The junction had 0 bases not matched to a gene; V was cut back by 3 bases and J by 7 bases. The CDR3 is 13 residues long. Germline loops: CDR1 SEHNR, CDR2 FQNEAQ (reference sequence).

About this clone: Sequence at one end of the junction differs from germline and may be a read error. The V and J genes are TRBV27 and TRBJ2-7; D may be TRBD2 (5 bases). CDR3 length: 14 amino acids. Germline CDR1 and CDR2: MNHEY and SMNVEV (reference sequence). CDR3 amino acids: CASSYAGKIYDQYF. CDR3 nucleotides: TGTGCCAGCAGTTATGCGGGTAAAATCTACGACCAGTACTTC.

This sequence joins TRBV5-6 and TRBJ2-1; D is undetermined. The CDR3 totals 14 residues. The germline V and J ends were trimmed by 0 bases and 4 bases, with 8 bases remaining between them. CDR1 is SGHDT, CDR2 YYEEEE, per germline. The CDR3 loop is CASSLGFNYNEQFF. The CDR3 DNA reads as TGTGCCAGCAGCTTGGGTTTCAATTACAATGAGCAGTTCTTC.

This clone was seen only a few times. The chain has TRBV9 and TRBJ2-5; maybe TRBD2 (5 bases). The CDR3 is 13 amino acids. CDR1 SGDLS and CDR2 YYNGEE come from the germline V gene. V was shortened by 4 bases and J by 5 bases, with 12 bases between the two germline ends. The CDR3 loop is CASSTTSLETQYF. CDR3 sequence (DNA): TGTGCCAGCAGCACAACTAGTTTGGAGACCCAGTACTTC. Supplemented by reference TRBV9 and TRBJ2-5, the full variable domain reads DSGVTQTPKHLITATGQRVTLRCSPRSGDLSVYWYQQSLDQGLQFLIQYYNGEERAKGNILERFSAQQFPDLHSELNLSSLELGDSALYFCASSTTSLETQYFGPGTRLLVL.

This clone was counted a few times. J is TRBJ2-1 and V is TRBV5-1; D is possibly TRBD2 (5 bases). CDR1 SGHRS and CDR2 YFSETQ come from the germline V gene. Trimming left V 4 bases short and J 1 base short, with 12 bases between. The CDR3 runs to 15 residues. The CDR3 reads CASSRAEVSYNEQFF. The CDR3 DNA is TGCGCCAGCAGCCGGGCGGAGGTTTCCTACAATGAGCAGTTCTTC.

This clone was detected only a few times. The J gene is TRBJ1-2, the V gene TRBV6-6; 9 bases align to TRBD1. With V trimmed by 2 bases and J by 7 bases, 8 bases remained unmatched. Germline CDR1 is MNHNY and CDR2 is SVGAGI (reference sequence). The CDR3 loop spans 15 amino acids. The CDR3 DNA is TGTGCCAGCAGTTACGAAACAGGGGGCGCGGGTGGCTACACCTTC. It is translated as CASSYETGGAGGYTF.

This clone was seen only a few times. The same CDR3 can be traced to other DNA sequences in this sample. J is TRBJ2-7 and V is TRBV9, with 9 nucleotides matching TRBD2. The ends lost 0 bases at V and 0 bases at J; junction bases unmatched: 4. CDR3 length equals 16 residues. CDR1 SGDLS and CDR2 YYNGEE come from the germline V gene. DNA of the CDR3: TGTGCCAGCAGCGTAGCTGCTAGCGGGGTCTCCTACGAGCAGTACTTC. Its protein is CASSVAASGVSYEQYF.

This clone was recorded a few times. J is TRBJ2-4 and V is TRBV20-1, with D possibly matching TRBD2 (6 bases). Between the trimmed V and J ends, which lost 5 bases and 10 bases, there was a span of 12 bases. Germline V gene data show CDR1 as DFQATT and CDR2 as SNEGSKA (reference sequence). The CDR3 loop spans 11 amino acids. The CDR3 sequence: CSAPLAKIQYF. DNA of the CDR3: TGCAGTGCTCCACTAGCAAAAATTCAGTACTTC.

Remarks on this clone: Other DNA sequences of this sample code for an identical CDR3. V usage is TRBV5-6 and J usage is TRBJ1-5, with D unresolved. This CDR3 is built from 14 residues. Looked up from germline, CDR1 is SGHDT and CDR2 is YYEEEE. V lost 0 bases, J lost 0 bases, and 4 bases lay in between. The CDR3 region is CASSLGHSNQPQHF. CDR3 coding DNA: TGTGCCAGCAGCTTGGGACATAGCAATCAGCCCCAGCATTTT. The whole variable domain, filled in from reference TRBV5-6 and TRBJ1-5, reads DAGVTQSPTHLIKTRGQQVTLRCSPKSGHDTVSWYQQALGQGPQFIFQYYEEEERQRGNFPDRFSGHQFPNYSSELNVNALLLGDSALYLCASSLGHSNQPQHFGDGTRLSIL.

As for this clone: Other DNA sequences in the sample encode the same CDR3. V and J are TRBV11-2 and TRBJ2-1; 9 nucleotides agree with TRBD2. Germline assignment: CDR1 SGHAT and CDR2 FQNNGV. V lost 2 bases to trimming and J lost 10 bases; unmatched junction nucleotides: 6. The CDR3 runs 14 residues. CDR3 bases: TGTGCCAGCAGCTTACGACTAGCGGAGGGAGAGCAGTTCTTC. Residues: CASSLRLAEGEQFF.

This clone was seen more than once but under ten times. The chain uses TRBV4-1 and TRBJ2-2; tentatively, D is TRBD1 (5 bases). The V gene lost 5 bases and the J gene lost 4 bases, with 11 bases spanning the gap. This CDR3 spans 14 amino acids. From germline, CDR1 is MGHRA and CDR2 YSYEKL. The CDR3 bases are TGCGCCAGCAGCTCCCTTGGGGCCACCGGGGAGCTGTTTTTT. Protein product: CASSSLGATGELFF.

This clone was found a few times. V gene TRBV4-2 combines with J gene TRBJ1-1; 9 bases align to TRBD1. Losses at the gene ends were 1 base for V and 4 bases for J; bases not matched to a gene: 4. CDR1 is LGHNA, CDR2 YNFKEQ, per germline. The CDR3 covers 15 residues. CDR3 region: CASSQAGQGVTEAFF. CDR3 bases: TGTGCCAGCAGCCAAGCGGGACAGGGTGTCACTGAAGCTTTCTTT.

This clone was observed a handful of times. This rearrangement joins TRBV9 to TRBJ2-1; 7 nucleotides align to TRBD2. Germline V gene data show CDR1 as SGDLS and CDR2 as YYNGEE. This CDR3 has 14 residues. V lost 3 bases, J lost 8 bases, and 8 bases stayed unmatched. DNA for the CDR3: TGTGCCAGCAGCGGGGCGGGAGATGGCTATGAGCAGTTCTTC. Its translation is CASSGAGDGYEQFF.

V and J are TRBV30 and TRBJ2-1, with D perhaps TRBD2 (5 bases). V was cut by 2 bases and J by 7 bases, with 12 bases left in between. Germline loops: CDR1 GTSNPN, CDR2 SVGIG (reference sequence). This CDR3 has 13 residues. The CDR3 nucleotides read TGTGCCTGGAGTAAGGACTCGGATAATGAGCAGTTCTTC. Translating it yields CAWSKDSDNEQFF.

This chain joins TRBV7-3 and TRBJ2-2; 10 bases align to TRBD2. The CDR3 runs to 15 residues. CDR1 SGHTA and CDR2 FQGTGA come from the germline V gene. The junction had 2 bases not matched to a gene; V was cut back by 1 base and J by 6 bases. CDR3 sequence (DNA): TGTGCCAGCAGCTTAAGCACTAGCGGGGCCGGGGAGCTGTTTTTT. Amino acid sequence: CASSLSTSGAGELFF.

This chain connects TRBV7-2 to TRBJ1-1; 7 nucleotides agree with TRBD1. The CDR3 covers 13 residues. J gave up 3 bases and V 6 bases, and 4 bases lay outside the gene matches. Per germline, CDR1 SGHTA and CDR2 FQGNSA. The CDR3 reads CASRFDRDTEAFF. The CDR3 region has the DNA TGTGCCAGCAGGTTTGACAGGGACACTGAAGCTTTCTTT.

A few counts support this clone. The chain couples TRBV2 to TRBJ2-1; 8 nucleotides agree with TRBD2. CDR1 SNHLY and CDR2 FYNNEI come from the germline V gene. CDR3 length equals 13 residues. The J segment lost 7 bases and the V segment lost 8 bases, leaving 7 bases of the junction unmatched. CDR3 amino acids: CASGGLAGNEQFF. For the CDR3, the DNA is TGTGCCAGCGGGGGGCTAGCGGGTAATGAGCAGTTCTTC.